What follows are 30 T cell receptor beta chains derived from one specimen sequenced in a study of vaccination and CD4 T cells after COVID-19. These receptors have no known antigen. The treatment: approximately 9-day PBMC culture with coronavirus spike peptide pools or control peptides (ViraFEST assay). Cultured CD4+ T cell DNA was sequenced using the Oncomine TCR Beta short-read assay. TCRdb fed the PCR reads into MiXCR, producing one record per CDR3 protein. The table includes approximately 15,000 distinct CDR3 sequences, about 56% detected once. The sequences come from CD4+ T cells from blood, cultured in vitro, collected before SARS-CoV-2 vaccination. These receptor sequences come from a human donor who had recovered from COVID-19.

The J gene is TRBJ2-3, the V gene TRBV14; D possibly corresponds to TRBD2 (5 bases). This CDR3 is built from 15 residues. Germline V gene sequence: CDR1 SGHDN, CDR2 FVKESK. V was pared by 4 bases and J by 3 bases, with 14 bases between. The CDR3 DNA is TGTGCCAGCAGCCCCGGGCTAGCTGGTACAGATACGCAGTATTTT. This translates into CASSPGLAGTDTQYF.

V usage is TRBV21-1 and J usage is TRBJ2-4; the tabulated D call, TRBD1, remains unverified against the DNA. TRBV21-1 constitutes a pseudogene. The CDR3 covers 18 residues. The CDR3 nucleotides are TGTGCCAGCAGAAAAAACCCTTCCGAGACAGGGGCCAAAAACATTCAGTACTTC. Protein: CASRKNPSETGAKNIQYF.

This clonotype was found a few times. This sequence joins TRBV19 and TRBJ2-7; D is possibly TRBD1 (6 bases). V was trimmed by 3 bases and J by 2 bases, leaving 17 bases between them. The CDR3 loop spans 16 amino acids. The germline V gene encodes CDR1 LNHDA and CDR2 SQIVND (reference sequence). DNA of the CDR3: TGTGCCAGTAGTATGGGGACAAAAGGTGGGGCCTACGAGCAGTACTTC. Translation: CASSMGTKGGAYEQYF. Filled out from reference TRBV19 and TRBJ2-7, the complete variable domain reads DGGITQSPKYLFRKEGQNVTLSCEQNLNHDAMYWYRQDPGQGLRLIYYSQIVNDFQKGDIAEGYSVSREKKESFPLTVTSAQKNPTAFYLCASSMGTKGGAYEQYFGPGTRLTVT.

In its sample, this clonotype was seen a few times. The CDR3 region has the DNA TGTGCCACCAGTGATTACCTAGGACAGGGGGAAGAGACCCAGTACTTC. This translates into CATSDYLGQGEETQYF. J is TRBJ2-5 and V is TRBV24-1; TRBD1 aligns across 10 bases. Germline CDR1 reads KGHDR; CDR2 reads SFDVKD. V dropped 2 bases and J dropped 3; count of bases not matched to a gene: 5. The CDR3 length is 16 residues.

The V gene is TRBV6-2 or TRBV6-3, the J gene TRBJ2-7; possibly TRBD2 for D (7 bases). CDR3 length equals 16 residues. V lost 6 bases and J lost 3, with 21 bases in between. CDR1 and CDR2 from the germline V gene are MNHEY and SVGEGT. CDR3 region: CASRRRGLGGVYEQYF. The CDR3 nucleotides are TGTGCCAGCAGACGCCGCGGACTAGGGGGGGTCTACGAGCAGTACTTC.

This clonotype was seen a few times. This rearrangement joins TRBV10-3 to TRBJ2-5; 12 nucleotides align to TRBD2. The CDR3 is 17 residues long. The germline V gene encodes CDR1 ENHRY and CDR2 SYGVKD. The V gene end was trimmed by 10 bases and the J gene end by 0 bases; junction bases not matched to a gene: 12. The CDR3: CATRTSGTRSYQETQYF. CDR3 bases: TGTGCCACCAGGACTAGCGGGACCCGATCGTACCAAGAGACCCAGTACTTC.

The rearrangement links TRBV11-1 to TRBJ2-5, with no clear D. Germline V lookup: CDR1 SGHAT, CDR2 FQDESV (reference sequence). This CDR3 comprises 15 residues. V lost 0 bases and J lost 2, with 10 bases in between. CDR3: CASSLAKGRQETQYF. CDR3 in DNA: TGTGCCAGCAGCTTAGCGAAGGGTAGACAAGAGACCCAGTACTTC.

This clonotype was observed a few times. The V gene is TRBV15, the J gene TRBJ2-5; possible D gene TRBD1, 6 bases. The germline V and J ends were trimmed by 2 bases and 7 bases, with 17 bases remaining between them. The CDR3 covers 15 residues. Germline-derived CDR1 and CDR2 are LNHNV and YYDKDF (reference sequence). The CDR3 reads CATSRRTGPQVTQYF. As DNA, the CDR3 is TGTGCCACCAGCAGACGCACAGGGCCCCAGGTGACCCAGTACTTC.

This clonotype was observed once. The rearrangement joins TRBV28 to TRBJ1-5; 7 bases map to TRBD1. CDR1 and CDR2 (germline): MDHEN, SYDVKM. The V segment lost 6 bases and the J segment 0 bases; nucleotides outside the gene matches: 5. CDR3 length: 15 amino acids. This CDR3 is CASRGGTVSNQPQHF. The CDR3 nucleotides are TGTGCCAGCAGGGGGGGGACAGTTAGCAATCAGCCCCAGCATTTT.

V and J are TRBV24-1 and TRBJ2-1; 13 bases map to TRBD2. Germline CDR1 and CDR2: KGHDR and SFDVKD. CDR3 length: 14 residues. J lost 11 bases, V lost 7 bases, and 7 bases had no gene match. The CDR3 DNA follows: TGTGCCACCAGCCTAGGACTAGCGGGAGCGAAGCAGTTCTTC. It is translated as CATSLGLAGAKQFF.

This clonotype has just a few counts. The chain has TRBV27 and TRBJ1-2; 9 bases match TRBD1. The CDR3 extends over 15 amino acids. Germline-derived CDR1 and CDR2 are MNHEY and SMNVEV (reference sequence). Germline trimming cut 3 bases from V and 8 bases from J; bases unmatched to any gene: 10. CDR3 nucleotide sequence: TGTGCCAGCAGTTTCTCACAGGGGGCGGCGAGAGGCTACACCTTC. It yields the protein CASSFSQGAARGYTF.

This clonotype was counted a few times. The CDR3 nucleotides are TGTGCCAGCAGTGCCCTCCCGGCACGGACAGATATTAACACTGAAGCTTTCTTT. Its translation: CASSALPARTDINTEAFF. The chain uses TRBV6-4 and TRBJ1-1; D may be TRBD1 (6 bases). V dropped 4 bases and J dropped 2 bases, with 23 bases sitting between them. The germline V gene has CDR1 MRHNA and CDR2 SNTAGT. The CDR3 is 18 amino acids.

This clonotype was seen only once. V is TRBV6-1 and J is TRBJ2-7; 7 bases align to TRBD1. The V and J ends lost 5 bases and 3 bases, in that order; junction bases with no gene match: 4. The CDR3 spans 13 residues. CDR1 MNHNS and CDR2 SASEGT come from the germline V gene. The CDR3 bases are TGTGCCAGCAGTCGGGACAGTCGCTACGAGCAGTACTTC. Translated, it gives CASSRDSRYEQYF.

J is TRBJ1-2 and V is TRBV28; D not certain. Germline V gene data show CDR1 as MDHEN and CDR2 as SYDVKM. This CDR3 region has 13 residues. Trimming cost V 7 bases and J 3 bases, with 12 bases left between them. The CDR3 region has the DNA TGTGCCAGCACCCGGGCCGTGTACTATGGCTACACCTTC. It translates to CASTRAVYYGYTF.

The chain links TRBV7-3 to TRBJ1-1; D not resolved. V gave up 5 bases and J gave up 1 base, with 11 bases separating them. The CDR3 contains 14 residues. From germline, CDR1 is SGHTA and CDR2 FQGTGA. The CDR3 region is CASSTSGANTEAFF. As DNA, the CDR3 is TGTGCCAGCAGCACCTCCGGAGCGAACACTGAAGCTTTCTTT.

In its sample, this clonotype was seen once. CDR3 region: CASSMTANYGYTF. The DNA for the CDR3 is TGTGCCAGTAGTATGACAGCGAACTATGGCTACACCTTC. The chain links TRBV19 to TRBJ1-2, with a tentative D call TRBD1 (5 bases). The CDR3 totals 13 residues. Germline values: CDR1 LNHDA, CDR2 SQIVND (reference sequence). V was cut by 3 bases and J by 2 bases, with 7 bases left in between. The entire variable domain, with the rest obtained from reference TRBV19 and TRBJ1-2, is as follows: DGGITQSPKYLFRKEGQNVTLSCEQNLNHDAMYWYRQDPGQGLRLIYYSQIVNDFQKGDIAEGYSVSREKKESFPLTVTSAQKNPTAFYLCASSMTANYGYTFGSGTRLTVV.

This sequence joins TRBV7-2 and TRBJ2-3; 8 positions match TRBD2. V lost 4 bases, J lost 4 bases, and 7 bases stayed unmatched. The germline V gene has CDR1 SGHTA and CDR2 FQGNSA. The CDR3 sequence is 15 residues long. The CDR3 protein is CASSSLAGWADTQYF. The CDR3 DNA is TGTGCCAGCAGCTCCTTAGCGGGATGGGCAGATACGCAGTATTTT.

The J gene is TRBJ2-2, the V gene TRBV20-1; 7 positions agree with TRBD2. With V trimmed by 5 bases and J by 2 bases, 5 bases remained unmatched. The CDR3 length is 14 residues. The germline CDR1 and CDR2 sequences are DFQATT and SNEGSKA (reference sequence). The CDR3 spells CSAEGLLNTGELFF. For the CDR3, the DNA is TGCAGTGCTGAGGGACTACTCAACACCGGGGAGCTGTTTTTT.

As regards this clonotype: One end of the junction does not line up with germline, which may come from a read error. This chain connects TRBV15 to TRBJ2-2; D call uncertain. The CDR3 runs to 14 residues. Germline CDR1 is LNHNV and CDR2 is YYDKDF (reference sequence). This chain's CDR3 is CAASKEIDTGELFF. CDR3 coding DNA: TGTGCCGCCAGCAAAGAGATTGACACCGGGGAGCTGTTTTTT.

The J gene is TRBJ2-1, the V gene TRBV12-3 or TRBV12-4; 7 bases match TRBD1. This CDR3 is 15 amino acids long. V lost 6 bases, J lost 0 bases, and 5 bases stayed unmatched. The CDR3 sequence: CASRQNRGSYNEQFF. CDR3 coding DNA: TGTGCCAGCAGGCAAAACAGGGGCTCCTACAATGAGCAGTTCTTC.

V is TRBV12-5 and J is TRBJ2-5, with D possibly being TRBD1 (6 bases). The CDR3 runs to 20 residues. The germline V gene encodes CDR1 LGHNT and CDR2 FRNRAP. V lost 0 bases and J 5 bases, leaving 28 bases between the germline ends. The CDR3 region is CASGLVRSERDTRTLETQYF. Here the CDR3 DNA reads TGTGCTAGTGGTTTGGTACGAAGTGAACGGGACACCAGGACCCTCGAGACCCAGTACTTC.

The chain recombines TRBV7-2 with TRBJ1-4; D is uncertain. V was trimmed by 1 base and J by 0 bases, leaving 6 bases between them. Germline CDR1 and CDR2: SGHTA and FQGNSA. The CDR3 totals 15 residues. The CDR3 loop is CASSLVAATNEKLFF. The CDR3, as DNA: TGTGCCAGCAGCTTAGTGGCTGCAACTAATGAAAAACTGTTTTTT.

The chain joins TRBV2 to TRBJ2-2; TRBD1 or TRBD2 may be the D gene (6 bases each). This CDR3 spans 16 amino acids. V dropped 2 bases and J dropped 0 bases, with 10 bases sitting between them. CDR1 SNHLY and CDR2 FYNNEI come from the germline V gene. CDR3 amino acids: CASSERGASNTGELFF. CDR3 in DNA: TGTGCCAGCAGTGAAAGGGGGGCCTCGAACACCGGGGAGCTGTTTTTT.

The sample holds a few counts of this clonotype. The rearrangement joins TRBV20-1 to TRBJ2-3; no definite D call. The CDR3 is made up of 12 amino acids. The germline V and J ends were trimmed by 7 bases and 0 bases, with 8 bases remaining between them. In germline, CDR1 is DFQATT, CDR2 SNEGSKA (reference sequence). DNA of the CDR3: TGCAGTGGACGGGCTAGCACAGATACGCAGTATTTT. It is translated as CSGRASTDTQYF.

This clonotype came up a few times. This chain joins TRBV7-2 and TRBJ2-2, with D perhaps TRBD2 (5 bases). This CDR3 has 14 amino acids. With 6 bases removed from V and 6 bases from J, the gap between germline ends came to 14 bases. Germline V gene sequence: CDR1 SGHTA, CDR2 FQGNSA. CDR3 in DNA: TGTGCCAGCAGACCCCTTGGAGCGGCCGGGGAGCTGTTTTTT. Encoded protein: CASRPLGAAGELFF.

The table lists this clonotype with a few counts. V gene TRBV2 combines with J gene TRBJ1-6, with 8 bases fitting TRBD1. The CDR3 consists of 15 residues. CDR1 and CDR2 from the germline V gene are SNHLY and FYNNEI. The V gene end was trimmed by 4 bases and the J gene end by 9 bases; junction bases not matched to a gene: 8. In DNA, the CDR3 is TGTGCCAGCAGTGTGAACACAGGGGGAGTTTCACCCCTCCACTTT. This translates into CASSVNTGGVSPLHF.

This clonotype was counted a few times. The CDR3: CSAGDGLGKLFF. CDR3 DNA sequence: TGCAGTGCTGGGGACGGGTTGGGAAAACTGTTTTTT. The V and J genes are TRBV20-1 and TRBJ1-4; TRBD1 might be the D (5 bases). The germline CDR1 and CDR2 sequences are DFQATT and SNEGSKA (reference sequence). This CDR3 comprises 12 residues. The V end was cut by 5 bases, the J end by 10 bases, with 14 bases between.

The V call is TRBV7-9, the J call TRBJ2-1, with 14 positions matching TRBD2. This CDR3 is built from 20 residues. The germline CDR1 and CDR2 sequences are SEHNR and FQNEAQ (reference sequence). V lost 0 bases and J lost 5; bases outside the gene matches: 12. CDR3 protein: CASSLAPATSGRAYDNEQFF. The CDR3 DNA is TGTGCCAGCAGCTTAGCGCCCGCGACTAGCGGGAGGGCCTATGACAATGAGCAGTTCTTC.

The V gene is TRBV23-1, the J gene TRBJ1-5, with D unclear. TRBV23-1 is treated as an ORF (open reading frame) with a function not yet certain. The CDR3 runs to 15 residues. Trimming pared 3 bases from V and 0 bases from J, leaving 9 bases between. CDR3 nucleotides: TGCGCCAGCAGTCAGGAGCAGGATAGCAATCAGCCCCAGCATTTT. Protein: CASSQEQDSNQPQHF.

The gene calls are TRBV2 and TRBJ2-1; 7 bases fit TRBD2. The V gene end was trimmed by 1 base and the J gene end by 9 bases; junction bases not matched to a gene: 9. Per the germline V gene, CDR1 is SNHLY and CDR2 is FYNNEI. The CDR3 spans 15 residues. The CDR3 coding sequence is TGTGCCAGCAGTGAAGTTTTGCGGGGGACCGCTGAGCAGTTCTTC. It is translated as CASSEVLRGTAEQFF.